These 7 T cell receptor beta chains share one sample of origin, sequenced in a study of beta chain features in type 1 diabetes. Reverse transcribing all isolated RNA meant expressed TCRB transcripts were sequenced. The method was immunoSEQ multiplex PCR; TCRdb's version includes in-frame clones alone and lacks a portion of them. The repertoire holds roughly 330,000 clones, with roughly 11% as singletons. Source material: naive CD4+ T cells from blood. The receptors were gathered from a woman younger than 45 in good health.

This clone has just a few counts. The chain couples TRBV4-2 to TRBJ2-5; D perhaps matches TRBD2 (5 bases). The CDR3 totals 15 residues. Trimming cost V 4 bases and J 5 bases, with 17 bases left between them. CDR1 and CDR2 from the germline V gene are LGHNA and YNFKEQ. The CDR3, as DNA: TGTGCCAGCAGCCCCTTGGGGAGTACCGGGGAGACCCAGTACTTC. It is translated as CASSPLGSTGETQYF.

This clone occurred a few times. The V call is TRBV7-3, the J call TRBJ2-3; TRBD2 matches at 7 bases. Germline V gene lookup returns CDR1 SGHTA and CDR2 FQGTGA. Losses at the gene ends were 3 bases for V and 0 bases for J; bases not matched to a gene: 3. The CDR3 is 15 residues long. This chain's CDR3 is CASSLTSSSTDTQYF. DNA for the CDR3: TGTGCCAGCAGCTTGACTAGCAGCAGCACAGATACGCAGTATTTT.

There are a few counts of this clone. V usage is TRBV5-1 and J usage is TRBJ1-2, with D tentatively TRBD1 (6 bases). The CDR3 contains 14 residues. The V gene's germline CDR1 is SGHRS and CDR2 YFSETQ. V was trimmed by 1 base and J by 5 bases, leaving 12 bases between them. The CDR3 loop is CASSLSQGWYGYTF. The CDR3, as DNA: TGCGCCAGCAGCTTGTCCCAGGGGTGGTATGGCTACACCTTC.

J is TRBJ2-2 and V is TRBV5-4; 10 bases agree with TRBD2. V trimming: 0 bases; J trimming: 5 bases; junction bases outside the gene matches: 7. CDR3 size: 17 residues. Germline V CDR1 and CDR2: SGHNT, YYREEE (reference sequence). In DNA form, the CDR3 reads TGTGCCAGCAGCTTGGTTGTCCTAGCGGGAGTTACCGGGGAGCTGTTTTTT. As protein: CASSLVVLAGVTGELFF. Together with reference TRBV5-4 and TRBJ2-2, the CDR3 gives the full variable domain: ETGVTQSPTHLIKTRGQQVTLRCSSQSGHNTVSWYQQALGQGPQFIFQYYREEENGRGNFPPRFSGLQFPNYSSELNVNALELDDSALYLCASSLVVLAGVTGELFFGEGSRLTVL.

This clone has just a few counts. The chain recombines TRBV27 with TRBJ2-7; 8 bases are shared with TRBD2. Germline V gene sequence: CDR1 MNHEY, CDR2 SMNVEV (reference sequence). This CDR3 contains 18 residues. The ends lost 5 bases at V and 2 bases at J; junction bases unmatched: 17. The CDR3 DNA reads as TGTGCCAGCAGTCCCAGGTCGCTAGCGGGCGCTAAAGCCTACGAGCAGTACTTC. Protein sequence: CASSPRSLAGAKAYEQYF.

The chain employs TRBV14 and TRBJ1-2, with 8 bases fitting TRBD1. Germline CDR1 and CDR2: SGHDN and FVKESK. Germline trimming cut 3 bases from V and 2 bases from J; bases unmatched to any gene: 5. The CDR3 covers 15 residues. The CDR3 sequence is CASSHFRDRNYGYTF. The CDR3 bases are TGTGCCAGCAGCCATTTCCGGGACAGGAACTATGGCTACACCTTC.

This chain uses TRBV19 with TRBJ2-7; 8 nucleotides line up with TRBD1. Germline lookup yields CDR1 LNHDA and CDR2 SQIVND (reference sequence). The CDR3 length is 15 residues. After removal of 6 bases from V and 3 bases from J, the junction contained 10 bases not matched to a gene. The CDR3 protein is CASSDPGQGNYEQYF. The CDR3 region has the DNA TGTGCCAGTAGCGACCCCGGACAGGGAAACTACGAGCAGTACTTC.